The clone carrying this T cell receptor beta chain was seen only a few times. This record comes from a study of beta chain features in type 1 diabetes. About the study: The study found patients and healthy donors alike in age, gender and cell yields. Sorted cell examination encompassed 85 million to 140 million cells across all samples.

Expressed TCRB transcripts were sequenced after all isolated RNA was converted to cDNA. Method: immunoSEQ multiplex PCR; TCRdb's copy keeps in-frame clones and lacks some. The sample contains around 180,000 clones, roughly an eighth of which appear only once. Germline trimming cut 7 bases from V and 2 bases from J; bases unmatched to any gene: 2. This CDR3 is 14 amino acids long. CDR1 LNHDA and CDR2 SQIVND come from the germline V gene (reference sequence). Input material: central memory CD4+ T cells from blood. This TCR was sampled from a woman aged 18-29 years in good health. The chain recombines TRBV19 with TRBJ1-5; the match to TRBD1 covers 10 bases. CDR3 DNA: TGTGCCAGTACTGGACAGGGGGGCAATCAGCCCCAGCATTTT. It codes for CASTGQGGNQPQHF.